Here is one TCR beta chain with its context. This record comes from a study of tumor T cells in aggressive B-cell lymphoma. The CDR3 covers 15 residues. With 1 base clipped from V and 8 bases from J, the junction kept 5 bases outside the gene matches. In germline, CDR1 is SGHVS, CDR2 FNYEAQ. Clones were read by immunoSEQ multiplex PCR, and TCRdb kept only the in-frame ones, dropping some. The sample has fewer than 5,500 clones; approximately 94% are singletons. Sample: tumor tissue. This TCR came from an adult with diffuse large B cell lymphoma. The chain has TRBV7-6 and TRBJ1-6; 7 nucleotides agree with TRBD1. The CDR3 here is CASSLGTGNYSPLHF. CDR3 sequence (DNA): TGTGCCAGCAGCTTAGGGACAGGCAATTATTCACCCCTCCACTTT.